This entry features one TCR beta chain sequence. Its antigen is not yet known. Base qualities are not recorded, but no much larger clone differs from it by a single base. This sample stems from a study of blood T cell repertoires in COVID-19 (dated by TCRdb to about 2020). Some background on the complete study: The collaborator samples originated in the United States, Italy and Spain and spanned the acute and convalescent phases of COVID-19. The material from the prospective study consisted of cDNA or gDNA derived from T cells, B-cell-depleted T cells, or PBMCs. Samples were obtained from the ongoing ImmuneRACE study (first 160 participants) and from about 1,300 subjects provided by 6 global collaborators. HLA class I and class II types, where available, came from metadata supplied by the sample provider rather than from assay-based typing. The dataset comprised deeply sampled blood TCRbeta repertoires from subjects exposed to, actively infected with, or recovered from COVID-19. The repertoires were made available in a free public database intended to serve as a resource for research on the immune response to SARS-CoV-2. Nearly every sample came with metadata listing a de-identified subject ID, COVID-19 status, age in years and sex.

One collaborating source in Seattle enrolled patients while the patients were actively infected and followed the patients over time throughout the course of disease. Each collaborating institution followed its own protocols to collect whole blood in K2EDTA tubes. For TCRbeta analysis, collaborators shipped samples as frozen whole blood, isolated PBMCs, or DNA extracted from either of those sample types. The germline V gene (reference sequence) provides CDR1 MNHEY and CDR2 SMNVEV. Relative to germline, V is missing 4 bases and J is missing 1 base, with 1 base of the junction outside any gene match. From its cysteine to its phenylalanine, the CDR3 spans 15 amino acids. Only the CDR3 DNA is retained, 45 bases long and in frame from the first base. TCRbeta CDR3 regions were amplified from genomic DNA by means of the immunoSEQ Assay, a bias-controlled multiplex PCR. The study's own analysis went as follows. The number of nucleated cells in each sample was estimated by amplification of reference gene primers within the assay. To quantify the absolute abundance of each unique TCRbeta CDR3 rearrangement, sequence reads were collapsed and filtered. For each sample, productive Simpson clonality was calculated as the square root of Simpson's diversity index over productive rearrangements. TCRdb's version of the immuneACCESS table is confined to in-frame rearrangements and falls short of the full clone set. An unresolved V gene accounts for under half of the shortfall where checked; the remainder is of unknown origin. For V, J and clone size, that table is used; D and trimming come from the DNA. Across this sample there are roughly 14,000 clones, with approximately 91% seen only once. Under 35% of the sample is held by the ten biggest clonotypes.

Paper-wide results and their limitations: Clinical and demographic metadata were provided uncurated, with the amount varying by source and participant.

Sequencing was done on a sample of peripheral blood. The V and J genes are TRBV27 and TRBJ2-7; TRBD2 agrees with 13 junctional bases. The clonotype comes from a woman older than 75 with COVID-19, enrolled during active disease. The sequenced DNA is TGTGCCAGCAGTTCGACTAGCGGGGGGTCCTACGAGCAGTACTTC. Translation gives CASSSTSGGSYEQYF.